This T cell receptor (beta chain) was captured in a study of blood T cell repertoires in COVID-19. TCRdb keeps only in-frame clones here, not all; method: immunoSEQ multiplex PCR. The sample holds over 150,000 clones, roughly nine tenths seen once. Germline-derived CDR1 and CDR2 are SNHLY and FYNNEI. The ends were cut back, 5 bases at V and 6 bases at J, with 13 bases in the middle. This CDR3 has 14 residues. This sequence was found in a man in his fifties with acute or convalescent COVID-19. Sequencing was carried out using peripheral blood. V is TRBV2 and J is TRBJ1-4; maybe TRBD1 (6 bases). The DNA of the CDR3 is TGTGCCAGCAGTACCGGGAAGGGGGATGAAAAACTGTTTTTT. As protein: CASSTGKGDEKLFF.